Included here is one T cell receptor (beta chain) sequence, with context. The antigen remains undetermined. CDR1 and CDR2 (germline): LNHDA, SQIVND (reference sequence). This CDR3 region has 15 residues. Trimming took off 3 bases at V and 5 bases at J, with 17 bases between the two ends. These data belong to a study of OX40 agonist ivuxolimab in advanced cancers. Profiling relied on immunoSEQ multiplex PCR, and the TCRdb table lists in-frame clones only, not all of them. The sample has roughly 56,000 clones; around 86% are singletons. Broader study findings: Relative to CD4+, CD8+ T cells held more expanded clones on average.

The rearrangement links TRBV19 to TRBJ2-7, with D perhaps TRBD1 (6 bases). The specimen was CD4+ or CD8+ T cells sorted from blood, collected in a trial of the OX40 agonist ivuxolimab. The sequence came from an adult with an advanced solid tumor such as melanoma, head and neck, liver or kidney cancer. The CDR3: CASSISHQGSHEQYF. The CDR3 region has the DNA TGTGCCAGTAGTATTTCTCATCAGGGGAGCCACGAGCAGTACTTC.